Sequencing of this TCR beta chain was carried out in a study of CD8+CD57+ T cells in acquired aplastic anemia. Patients chosen for sequencing had shown CD8+CD57+ cell expansion by flow cytometry. Using genomic DNA as the template, TCR beta VDJ and CDR3 profiling was carried out. TCRdb analysed the reads with MiXCR anew, one entry per CDR3 protein. The top ten hold less than 0.85% of the sample, which has hundreds of thousands of distinct CDR3 sequences, around 30% seen once. The receptor's source is a human donor with aplastic anemia. Specimen: sorted CD4+, CD8+, or CD8+CD57+ T cells (not recorded which) from PBMCs.

This CDR3 is CASSLAAGLRAEAFF. CDR3 in DNA: TGTGCCAGCAGCTTAGCGGCGGGACTGAGGGCTGAAGCTTTCTTT. This chain joins TRBV7-2 and TRBJ1-1, with TRBD1 as a possible D gene (5 bases). Trimming cost V 0 bases and J 6 bases, with 14 bases left between them. The CDR3 runs to 15 residues. The V gene's germline CDR1 is SGHTA and CDR2 FQGNSA.